Below are 32 T cell receptor beta chains sequenced from a single sample in a study of T-cell reconstitution after alpha-beta-depleted transplantation in children. Unique molecular identifiers tagged the TCRbeta library. TCRdb passed the PCR reads through MiXCR, listing each CDR3 protein once. This table holds about 200,000 distinct CDR3 sequences, about 6% found once. The source was PBMCs, collected before TCRalphabeta/CD19-depleted stem cell transplant. The receptors stem from a girl under three years old with combined immunodeficiency, due to receive a stem cell transplant.

This clonotype was detected ten times or more. The genes are TRBV12-3 or TRBV12-4 and TRBJ2-1; a weak D match, TRBD2 (6 bases). The CDR3 is 15 residues long. The V and J ends lost 6 bases and 0 bases respectively, with 12 bases between them. CDR3 coding DNA: TGTGCCAGCAGCCCCTACGGGGGCTCCTACAATGAGCAGTTCTTC. Translated: CASSPYGGSYNEQFF.

This clonotype has a count of ten or more. The chain employs TRBV12-3 or TRBV12-4 and TRBJ2-7; D gene uncertain. The CDR3 spans 13 residues. Between the trimmed V and J ends, which lost 4 bases and 2 bases, there was a span of 9 bases. The CDR3 DNA sequence: TGTGCCAGCAGTTCTTGGACGCCCTACGAGCAGTACTTC. This translates into CASSSWTPYEQYF.

This clonotype was counted ten times or more. V usage is TRBV10-3 and J usage is TRBJ2-3, with 14 bases matching TRBD2. This CDR3 region has 15 residues. V was pared by 11 bases and J by 2 bases, with 6 bases of the junction left unmatched. Germline V CDR1 and CDR2: ENHRY, SYGVKD. CDR3 DNA: TGTGCCGTCGGGACTAGCGGGAGAGACACAGATACGCAGTATTTT. Its translation is CAVGTSGRDTDTQYF.

This clonotype was detected ten times or more. V and J are TRBV7-2 and TRBJ2-3; D ambiguous. This CDR3 has 15 residues. From germline, CDR1 is SGHTA and CDR2 FQGNSA. Trimming took 6 bases from V and 2 from J, leaving 15 bases between them. Here the CDR3 reads CASSTATFYTDTQYF. In DNA form, the CDR3 reads TGTGCCAGCAGTACAGCGACATTTTACACAGATACGCAGTATTTT.

This clonotype was seen many times. The V call is TRBV15, the J call TRBJ2-7; weak D call: TRBD1 (6 bases). V dropped 0 bases and J dropped 3 bases, with 15 bases sitting between them. This CDR3 is 16 amino acids long. From germline, CDR1 is LNHNV and CDR2 YYDKDF (reference sequence). CDR3 coding DNA: TGTGCCACCAGCAGAGATTCGGACAGTTTCGGCTACGAGCAGTACTTC. Its translation: CATSRDSDSFGYEQYF.

This clonotype was recorded at least ten times. The chain combines TRBV9 with TRBJ2-1; 11 bases are a match to TRBD2. The trim removed 3 bases at V and 8 bases at J, leaving 7 bases unmatched. The CDR3 has 15 amino acids. Germline V gene sequence: CDR1 SGDLS, CDR2 YYNGEE. CDR3 in DNA: TGTGCCAGCAGCGCCACGGGACTAGCGGTCTATGAGCAGTTCTTC. This translates into CASSATGLAVYEQFF.

The J gene is TRBJ2-3, the V gene TRBV4-3; 8 bases map to TRBD2. This CDR3 comprises 18 residues. V shed 0 bases and J 0 bases; nucleotides not matched to a gene: 8. Germline V CDR1 and CDR2: LGHNA, YSLEER. CDR3 in amino acids: CASSQDGLAPFSTDTQYF. The CDR3 nucleotides are TGCGCCAGCAGCCAAGATGGACTAGCCCCCTTTAGCACAGATACGCAGTATTTT.

The chain employs TRBV27 and TRBJ2-1; 7 bases map to TRBD2. This CDR3 spans 15 amino acids. V shed 2 bases, J shed 10 bases, and the junction held 11 bases outside the gene matches. Per the germline V gene, CDR1 is MNHEY and CDR2 is SMNVEV (reference sequence). For the CDR3, the DNA is TGTGCCAGCAGTTTAGTGGCGGGGGAGAGGGGAGAGCAGTTCTTC. This gives the protein CASSLVAGERGEQFF.

This clonotype was detected a few times. This chain uses TRBV28 with TRBJ2-7; D may be TRBD2 (7 bases). Germline CDR1 MDHEN, CDR2 SYDVKM. This CDR3 spans 15 amino acids. Trimming took 0 bases from V and 2 from J, leaving 11 bases between them. DNA for the CDR3: TGTGCCAGCAGTTTATGGCGGGGGCTCCCCTACGAGCAGTACTTC. This gives the protein CASSLWRGLPYEQYF.

Ten or more counts support this clonotype. The chain couples TRBV12-3 or TRBV12-4 to TRBJ1-3, with TRBD1 matching over 8 bases. Trimming cost V 7 bases and J 4 bases; bases outside gene matches: 9. CDR3 length: 15 residues. The CDR3 DNA reads as TGTGCCAGCAACGCTTTGACAGGGGAAGGAAACACCATATATTTT. Translating it yields CASNALTGEGNTIYF.

Remarks on this clonotype: A much larger clone sits a single nucleotide away, making a read error possible. This chain uses TRBV9 with TRBJ2-1; no firm D call. Trimming stripped 0 bases from V and 10 bases from J, with 8 bases between. This CDR3 spans 12 amino acids. Germline CDR1 SGDLS, CDR2 YYNGEE. CDR3 protein: CASSVGTEEQFF. The CDR3 nucleotides are TGTGCCAGCAGCGTAGGTACAGAAGAGCAGTTCTTC.

This clonotype came up many times. The chain uses TRBV5-1 and TRBJ2-1; unclear D gene. Germline loops: CDR1 SGHRS, CDR2 YFSETQ. V dropped 1 base and J dropped 4 bases, with 12 bases sitting between them. The CDR3 has 15 amino acids. Written as DNA, the CDR3 is TGCGCCAGCAGCTTGAACCGGGTCAGTTACAATGAGCAGTTCTTC. Protein product: CASSLNRVSYNEQFF. Complete variable domain (other parts from reference TRBV5-1 and TRBJ2-1): KAGVTQTPRYLIKTRGQQVTLSCSPISGHRSVSWYQQTPGQGLQFLFEYFSETQRNKGNFPGRFSGRQFSNSRSEMNVSTLELGDSALYLCASSLNRVSYNEQFFGPGTRLTVL.

This clonotype was found many times. This chain connects TRBV9 to TRBJ2-1, with TRBD2 identical over 11 bases. After removal of 0 bases from V and 3 bases from J, the junction contained 5 bases not matched to a gene. The CDR3 has 17 residues. Germline assignment: CDR1 SGDLS and CDR2 YYNGEE. CDR3 residues: CASSVAGGLAVYNEQFF. The CDR3 DNA reads as TGTGCCAGCAGCGTAGCGGGGGGACTAGCGGTCTACAATGAGCAGTTCTTC.

The count of this clonotype is one. One end of the junction is discordant with germline, which a read error may explain. The rearrangement uses TRBV6-2 or TRBV6-3 and TRBJ1-5, with D perhaps TRBD1 (5 bases). The CDR3 loop spans 15 amino acids. CDR1 MNHEY and CDR2 SVGEGT come from the germline V gene. The CDR3 sequence is CVSSYVQGGNQPQHF. For the CDR3, the DNA is TGTGTCAGCAGTTACGTCCAGGGCGGCAATCAGCCCCAGCATTTT.

This clonotype was counted ten times or more. J is TRBJ1-1 and V is TRBV20-1, with D possibly being TRBD1 (6 bases). Trimming cost V 5 bases and J 5 bases, with 12 bases left between them. Looked up from germline, CDR1 is DFQATT and CDR2 is SNEGSKA (reference sequence). CDR3 length: 12 residues. The CDR3 reads CSAGRGVTEAFF. Here the CDR3 DNA reads TGCAGTGCTGGAAGGGGGGTAACTGAAGCTTTCTTT.

In its sample, this clonotype was seen many times. The chain uses TRBV20-1 and TRBJ1-2; D is perhaps TRBD1 (5 bases). From germline, CDR1 is DFQATT and CDR2 SNEGSKA (reference sequence). This CDR3 is 13 amino acids long. Trimming pared 2 bases from V and 3 bases from J, leaving 10 bases between. CDR3 sequence (DNA): TGCAGTGCTAGACCCAGGGAGGACTATGGCTACACCTTC. Encoded protein: CSARPREDYGYTF.

This clonotype was recorded at least ten times. The genes are TRBV9 and TRBJ2-1; D is unresolved. Deletions cut 5 bases from V and 4 bases from J, with 10 bases between. The CDR3 consists of 13 residues. Germline loops: CDR1 SGDLS, CDR2 YYNGEE. CDR3 sequence reads: CASSEANYNEQFF. The CDR3 nucleotides are TGTGCCAGCAGTGAGGCCAATTACAATGAGCAGTTCTTC.

This clonotype was seen repeatedly, ten times or more. The genes are TRBV21-1 and TRBJ2-7; the table names TRBD2, a call not compared with the DNA. TRBV21-1 counts as a pseudogene. The CDR3 covers 16 residues. In DNA, the CDR3 is TGTGCCAGCAGCAAACTCCTCTCAAGCGGGGGAGGCGAGCAGTACTTC. Translating it yields CASSKLLSSGGGEQYF.

In this sample, this clonotype turned up many times. V usage is TRBV14 and J usage is TRBJ2-1, with D uncertain. V was trimmed by 0 bases and J by 16 bases, leaving 19 bases between them. The CDR3 runs to 14 residues. The germline gives CDR1 SGHDN, CDR2 FVKESK. The CDR3 coding sequence is TGTGCCAGCAGCCAAGATTTAGGGTGGGGTCAGGTCTTCTTC. It translates to CASSQDLGWGQVFF. Looking up the rest from reference TRBV14 and TRBJ2-1 gives the full variable domain: EAGVTQFPSHSVIEKGQTVTLRCDPISGHDNLYWYRRVMGKEIKFLLHFVKESKQDESGMPNNRFLAERTGGTYSTLKVQPAELEDSGVYFCASSQDLGWGQVFFGPGTRLTVL.

The chain employs TRBV4-2 and TRBJ2-1; TRBD2 is a possible D gene (6 bases). V lost 0 bases and J lost 7, with 19 bases in between. This CDR3 contains 17 residues. Germline V CDR1 and CDR2: LGHNA, YNFKEQ. The CDR3 DNA sequence: TGTGCCAGCAGCCAAGATCCCGGACTATTAAGGGTTAATGAGCAGTTCTTC. It encodes CASSQDPGLLRVNEQFF.

This clonotype has a count of ten or more. The rearrangement uses TRBV4-3 and TRBJ2-7; no clear D. Germline lookup yields CDR1 LGHNA and CDR2 YSLEER. CDR3 length equals 14 residues. With 1 base removed from V and 2 bases from J, the gap between germline ends came to 9 bases. CDR3 nucleotide sequence: TGCGCCAGCAGCCAAGTACGGAGCACCTACGAGCAGTACTTC. This translates into CASSQVRSTYEQYF.

The table lists this clonotype with many counts. This rearrangement joins TRBV13 to TRBJ2-1; no firm D call. Germline lookup yields CDR1 PRHDT and CDR2 FYEKMQ (reference sequence). Trimming left V 2 bases short and J 2 bases short, with 10 bases between. CDR3 size: 15 residues. CDR3: CASSLRGSTYNEQFF. Written as DNA, the CDR3 is TGTGCCAGCAGCTTACGAGGTTCTACCTACAATGAGCAGTTCTTC.

There are a few counts of this clonotype. V and J are TRBV7-2 and TRBJ2-7, with 9 positions matching TRBD2. V dropped 1 base and J dropped 4; count of bases not matched to a gene: 8. The CDR3 spans 16 residues. Germline V gene lookup returns CDR1 SGHTA and CDR2 FQGNSA. The CDR3 region has the DNA TGTGCCAGCAGCTTAGTAGCAGCGGGGGGCCCTTACGAGCAGTACTTC. This codes for CASSLVAAGGPYEQYF. The full variable domain, rest sourced from reference TRBV7-2 and TRBJ2-7, is GAGVSQSPSNKVTEKGKDVELRCDPISGHTALYWYRQSLGQGLEFLIYFQGNSAPDKSGLPSDRFSAERTGGSVSTLTIQRTQQEDSAVYLCASSLVAAGGPYEQYFGPGTRLTVT.

This clonotype has a count of ten or more. This chain joins TRBV20-1 and TRBJ1-6; D may be TRBD1 (5 bases). V lost 3 bases, J lost 7 bases, and 16 bases lay in between. The germline gives CDR1 DFQATT, CDR2 SNEGSKA (reference sequence). This CDR3 region has 15 residues. CDR3 DNA sequence: TGCAGTGCTAGTTTTTTAGGGGACGGAAATTCACCCCTCCACTTT. Protein product: CSASFLGDGNSPLHF.

Many counts were recorded for this clonotype. The junction departs from the called germline gene at one end, perhaps through a read error. The chain combines TRBV12-3 or TRBV12-4 with TRBJ2-7; 7 nucleotides agree with TRBD2. The CDR3 covers 12 residues. CDR3 loop: CASSPGLGGLVF. CDR3 coding DNA: TGTGCCAGCAGTCCGGGGTTGGGGGGGTTGGTATTC.

In this sample, this clonotype turned up many times. The chain uses TRBV29-1 and TRBJ2-1; 8 positions match TRBD1. V lost 0 bases and J lost 7; bases outside the gene matches: 11. Germline-derived CDR1 and CDR2 are SQVTM and ANQGSEA. This CDR3 contains 16 residues. CDR3 sequence reads: CSVEDLGTGELNEQFF. In DNA form, the CDR3 reads TGCAGCGTTGAAGATCTAGGGACAGGAGAACTGAATGAGCAGTTCTTC.

This clonotype was counted many times. J is TRBJ2-2 and V is TRBV9; TRBD1 is a possible D gene (5 bases). Germline CDR1 and CDR2: SGDLS and YYNGEE. Trimming cost V 1 base and J 0 bases, with 19 bases left between them. This CDR3 has 19 residues. The CDR3 sequence: CASSVSRALSSANTGELFF. For the CDR3, the DNA is TGTGCCAGCAGCGTAAGCAGGGCTTTATCATCTGCGAACACCGGGGAGCTGTTTTTT. Full variable domain (missing parts from reference TRBV9 and TRBJ2-2): DSGVTQTPKHLITATGQRVTLRCSPRSGDLSVYWYQQSLDQGLQFLIQYYNGEERAKGNILERFSAQQFPDLHSELNLSSLELGDSALYFCASSVSRALSSANTGELFFGEGSRLTVL.

This clonotype came up many times. The chain carries TRBV12-3 or TRBV12-4 and TRBJ2-7; 12 positions agree with TRBD2. The V gene end was trimmed by 5 bases and the J gene end by 2 bases; junction bases not matched to a gene: 4. The CDR3 length is 15 residues. CDR3 in amino acids: CASSRSSGRAYEQYF. The CDR3 DNA reads TGTGCCAGCAGTCGATCTAGCGGGAGGGCCTACGAGCAGTACTTC.

Many counts were recorded for this clonotype. This chain uses TRBV28 with TRBJ2-3, with 8 positions matching TRBD2. The V segment lost 6 bases and the J segment 1 base; nucleotides outside the gene matches: 6. CDR1 and CDR2 from the germline V gene are MDHEN and SYDVKM. This CDR3 is built from 15 residues. The CDR3 protein is CASSPGLEGTDTQYF. The CDR3 nucleotides read TGTGCCAGCAGCCCGGGACTAGAAGGCACAGATACGCAGTATTTT.

This clonotype occurred many times. The J gene is TRBJ2-1, the V gene TRBV4-1; D possibly corresponds to TRBD1 (6 bases). V was clipped by 4 bases and J by 6 bases, with 22 bases between them. The CDR3 covers 17 residues. Germline V CDR1 and CDR2: MGHRA, YSYEKL. The CDR3 loop is CASSPLGDNPYGNEQFF. In DNA, the CDR3 is TGCGCCAGCAGCCCTCTCGGGGACAACCCTTATGGCAATGAGCAGTTCTTC.

At least ten counts were recorded for this clonotype. The chain employs TRBV11-2 and TRBJ1-1; D not resolved. Deletions cut 7 bases from V and 1 base from J, with 22 bases between. This CDR3 has 17 amino acids. Looked up from germline, CDR1 is SGHAT and CDR2 is FQNNGV. CDR3 sequence reads: CASTPWVKGSSNTEAFF. The CDR3 bases are TGTGCCAGCACCCCTTGGGTGAAAGGGTCCTCGAACACTGAAGCTTTCTTT.

This clonotype has at least ten counts. This rearrangement joins TRBV12-3 or TRBV12-4 to TRBJ2-3; 9 bases are a match to TRBD1. Unmatched junction bases numbered 1, after V lost 0 bases and J lost 3 bases. This CDR3 is built from 15 residues. CDR3: CASSLAGQGTDTQYF. The CDR3 DNA follows: TGTGCCAGCAGTTTAGCGGGACAGGGAACAGATACGCAGTATTTT.